The 21 T cell receptor beta chains in this list originate from one sample, sequenced in a study of neoadjuvant anti-PD-1 for oral cavity cancer. The method was immunoSEQ multiplex PCR; TCRdb's version includes in-frame clones alone and lacks a portion of them. The sample lists 10,000 to 15,000 clones, about three fifths occurring once. The sequencing here drew on PBMCs, taken before nivolumab (anti-PD-1) treatment. These receptors all come from a person between 35 and 79 years old with oral cavity squamous cell carcinoma.

The chain couples TRBV29-1 to TRBJ2-1; unclear D gene. This CDR3 spans 12 amino acids. Germline-derived CDR1 and CDR2 are SQVTM and ANQGSEA. V gave up 1 base and J gave up 9 bases, with 10 bases separating them. CDR3 bases: TGCAGCGTTGAAGCGAAGGGTATTGAGCAGTTCTTC. It specifies CSVEAKGIEQFF.

V and J are TRBV7-7 and TRBJ2-7, with 7 bases fitting TRBD2. CDR3 size: 14 residues. Looked up from germline, CDR1 is SSHAT and CDR2 is FNYEAQ (reference sequence). V dropped 5 bases and J dropped 7; count of bases not matched to a gene: 11. The CDR3 sequence is CASSPLGEGREQYF. CDR3 coding DNA: TGTGCCAGCAGCCCCCTTGGGGAGGGAAGGGAGCAGTACTTC.

The rearrangement uses TRBV10-3 and TRBJ1-1; D gene unclear. This CDR3 is built from 17 residues. Looked up from germline, CDR1 is ENHRY and CDR2 is SYGVKD. V was clipped by 6 bases and J by 3 bases, with 23 bases between them. CDR3 bases: TGTGCCATCAGCAATTTCACCCCTTATAAAATTTACACTGAAGCTTTCTTT. It translates to CAISNFTPYKIYTEAFF.

The V call is TRBV30, the J call TRBJ2-1, with 8 bases matching TRBD2. CDR1 and CDR2 (germline): GTSNPN, SVGIG (reference sequence). J was trimmed by 4 bases and V by 5 bases; bases with no gene match: 7. The CDR3 is 14 residues long. CDR3 residues: CAWDQTSEYNEQFF. As DNA, the CDR3 is TGTGCCTGGGACCAGACTAGCGAATACAATGAGCAGTTCTTC.

The chain is built from TRBV27 and TRBJ1-2; 7 bases map to TRBD1. The V gene end was trimmed by 8 bases and the J gene end by 1 base; junction bases not matched to a gene: 7. The CDR3 is 14 amino acids. The germline CDR1 and CDR2 sequences are MNHEY and SMNVEV (reference sequence). The CDR3 reads CASSRDRDNYGYTF. The CDR3 DNA follows: TGTGCCAGCTCCCGGGACAGAGATAACTATGGCTACACCTTC.

The CDR3 nucleotides are TGCGCCAGCAACGTTAACAGGATTAACTATGGCTACACCTTC. It codes for CASNVNRINYGYTF. The rearrangement links TRBV5-1 to TRBJ1-2; TRBD1 is a possible D gene (5 bases). This CDR3 region has 14 residues. Germline loops: CDR1 SGHRS, CDR2 YFSETQ. V lost 6 bases, J lost 1 base, and 13 bases lay in between.

The CDR3 DNA sequence: TGCGCCAGCAGCCAAGATTTAGGGGGGTCCTACAATGAGCAGTTCTTC. Its protein is CASSQDLGGSYNEQFF. The rearrangement joins TRBV4-1 to TRBJ2-1, with D tentatively TRBD1 or TRBD2 (6 bases each). V was clipped by 0 bases and J by 1 base, with 10 bases between them. CDR3 size: 16 residues. Germline V lookup: CDR1 MGHRA, CDR2 YSYEKL.

This clone came up a few times. The chain couples TRBV19 to TRBJ1-5, with a weak D call TRBD1 (6 bases). From germline, CDR1 is LNHDA and CDR2 SQIVND (reference sequence). With 8 bases removed from V and 5 bases from J, the gap between germline ends came to 16 bases. CDR3 length: 14 residues. In DNA, the CDR3 is TGTGCCAGTTGGCGGGGGCTGGTGGATCAGCCCCAGCATTTT. This gives the protein CASWRGLVDQPQHF.

The rearrangement uses TRBV27 and TRBJ2-7; D unclear. Trimming stripped 5 bases from V and 5 bases from J, with 13 bases between. The CDR3 extends over 13 amino acids. CDR1 MNHEY and CDR2 SMNVEV come from the germline V gene (reference sequence). The CDR3 bases are TGTGCCAGCAGTCTCCAAAGGAAAGACGAGCAGTACTTC. Translated, it gives CASSLQRKDEQYF.

The chain joins TRBV28 to TRBJ2-1; 11 bases align to TRBD2. V shed 5 bases, J shed 4 bases, and the junction held 7 bases outside the gene matches. Germline CDR1 is MDHEN and CDR2 is SYDVKM. The CDR3 is 16 amino acids. The CDR3 region has the DNA TGTGCCAGCAGTCCTCCGACTAGCGGGACGTACAATGAGCAGTTCTTC. This codes for CASSPPTSGTYNEQFF.

The DNA for the CDR3 is TGCAGCGTTGACCGGACAGGGATTAACAATGAGCAGTTCTTC. This codes for CSVDRTGINNEQFF. The V gene is TRBV29-1, the J gene TRBJ2-1, with 8 bases identical to TRBD1. The CDR3 has 14 amino acids. V lost 3 bases to trimming and J lost 5 bases; unmatched junction nucleotides: 6. Germline V lookup: CDR1 SQVTM, CDR2 ANQGSEA.

This chain uses TRBV27 with TRBJ1-1, with D possibly TRBD1 on 5 matching bases. Germline lookup yields CDR1 MNHEY and CDR2 SMNVEV (reference sequence). With 4 bases removed from V and 4 bases from J, the gap between germline ends came to 16 bases. The CDR3 runs to 15 residues. CDR3 residues: CASSSIWMGGTEAFF. The CDR3 region has the DNA TGTGCCAGCAGTTCGATCTGGATGGGGGGCACTGAAGCTTTCTTT.

The chain uses TRBV5-5 and TRBJ2-5; D gene uncertain. The V end was cut by 5 bases, the J end by 5 bases, with 7 bases between. The germline V gene has CDR1 SGHKS and CDR2 YYEKEE (reference sequence). The CDR3 sequence is 11 residues long. The CDR3 protein is CASSRTETQYF. As DNA, the CDR3 is TGTGCCAGCAGTCGTACGGAGACCCAGTACTTC.

This clone was observed a few times. The rearrangement joins TRBV5-6 to TRBJ2-3; 9 bases line up with TRBD2. Germline CDR1 reads SGHDT; CDR2 reads YYEEEE. The CDR3 has 18 amino acids. With 4 bases clipped from V and 3 bases from J, the junction kept 15 bases outside the gene matches. CDR3 amino acids: CASSPTVAGGLRTDTQYF. DNA for the CDR3: TGTGCCAGCAGCCCGACCGTGGCGGGAGGGCTTAGAACAGATACGCAGTATTTT.

A single count supports this clone. The chain is built from TRBV16 and TRBJ1-5; 7 bases fit TRBD1. V was pared by 5 bases and J by 3 bases, with 7 bases of the junction left unmatched. CDR1 is KGHSY, CDR2 FQNENV, per germline. The CDR3 runs 15 residues. The CDR3: CASSDTGADNQPQHF. The CDR3 coding sequence is TGTGCCAGCAGCGACACAGGGGCTGACAATCAGCCCCAGCATTTT.

The J gene is TRBJ2-7, the V gene TRBV2, with D perhaps given as TRBD1 or TRBD2 (5 bases each). The CDR3 has 15 amino acids. The germline V gene encodes CDR1 SNHLY and CDR2 FYNNEI. Trimming took off 3 bases at V and 2 bases at J, with 14 bases between the two ends. Here the CDR3 reads CASSESSGSPYEQYF. In DNA form, the CDR3 reads TGTGCCAGCAGTGAGAGCTCAGGGAGTCCCTACGAGCAGTACTTC.

V and J are TRBV6-5 and TRBJ2-5; 7 positions match TRBD2. The CDR3 is 16 amino acids. Per the germline V gene, CDR1 is MNHEY and CDR2 is SVGAGI. The V segment lost 2 bases and the J segment 4 bases; nucleotides outside the gene matches: 10. The CDR3, as DNA: TGTGCCAGCAGTTACCGCCTTGGGGGAGGGCCAGAGACCCAGTACTTC. Translation: CASSYRLGGGPETQYF.

The CDR3 sequence: CASRHERINYGYTF. The CDR3 DNA follows: TGTGCCAGTAGGCACGAACGCATTAACTATGGCTACACCTTC. The genes are TRBV19 and TRBJ1-2, with D hard to call. This CDR3 has 14 amino acids. V gave up 6 bases and J gave up 1 base, with 12 bases separating them. Per germline, CDR1 LNHDA and CDR2 SQIVND (reference sequence).

The chain recombines TRBV4-1 with TRBJ1-2; tentatively, D is TRBD1 (6 bases). This CDR3 comprises 16 residues. Germline lookup yields CDR1 MGHRA and CDR2 YSYEKL. The V end lost 4 bases, the J end lost 1 base, and 16 bases lay between the germline ends. The CDR3 here is CASSPPIKQGNYGYTF. CDR3 coding DNA: TGCGCCAGCAGCCCCCCCATCAAACAGGGTAACTATGGCTACACCTTC.

The chain couples TRBV9 to TRBJ2-7, with D uncertain. CDR1 SGDLS and CDR2 YYNGEE come from the germline V gene. V lost 3 bases and J 5 bases, leaving 12 bases between the germline ends. This CDR3 has 13 amino acids. CDR3 nucleotides: TGTGCCAGCAGCGGAGTACTACTCCACGAGCAGTACTTC. It encodes CASSGVLLHEQYF.

The CDR3 is CASSSPGQRTGANVLTF. The CDR3 DNA is TGTGCCAGCAGTAGCCCGGGACAAAGAACTGGGGCCAACGTCCTGACTTTC. The V and J genes are TRBV5-4 and TRBJ2-6; a weak D match, TRBD1 (6 bases). Germline loops: CDR1 SGHNT, CDR2 YYREEE (reference sequence). This CDR3 has 17 amino acids. V lost 5 bases to trimming and J lost 2 bases, with 17 bases between them.